The 16 T cell receptor beta chains below were found in one sample sequenced in a study of blood T cells in healthy people across ages (dated by TCRdb to the mid-2010s). The library was built by means of 5' RACE. The reads were generated on an Illumina HiSeq 2500. A second about 6 to 11 cycle PCR used a sample-barcoded 5' primer and a J-beta primer mix. TCRdb itself trimmed the public reads at Q25 with fastp, ran MiXCR and retained productive beta chains. Rows matching on CDR3 protein sequence are summarized as one entry with the most common DNA and genes. This sample has roughly 1,300,000 distinct CDR3 sequences in its table, and approximately 59% of those were observed once. The ten largest clones represent 6.5% to 8% of the sample. Material: blood. The origin of the receptors is a man aged 18 to 35 in good health.

The V and J genes are TRBV20-1 and TRBJ1-2, with D hard to call. The CDR3 is made up of 13 amino acids. Germline lookup yields CDR1 DFQATT and CDR2 SNEGSKA (reference sequence). V was cut by 4 bases and J by 6 bases, with 15 bases left in between. CDR3 protein: CSATTLAVDGYTF. In DNA, the CDR3 is TGCAGTGCTACAACTCTGGCGGTGGATGGCTACACCTTC.

This chain links TRBV20-1 with TRBJ2-1; TRBD1 matches at 11 bases. Germline lookup yields CDR1 DFQATT and CDR2 SNEGSKA (reference sequence). V lost 5 bases to trimming and J lost 8 bases; unmatched junction nucleotides: 5. This CDR3 is 13 amino acids long. The CDR3 here is CSAQDRGLDEQFF. Written as DNA, the CDR3 is TGCAGTGCTCAGGACAGGGGGCTGGATGAGCAGTTCTTC.

The rearrangement joins TRBV2 to TRBJ2-3; 7 bases line up with TRBD2. This CDR3 spans 14 amino acids. J was trimmed by 9 bases and V by 1 base; bases with no gene match: 7. Per the germline V gene, CDR1 is SNHLY and CDR2 is FYNNEI. As DNA, the CDR3 is TGTGCCAGCAGTGAAGATGGCGGGAGTTACACGCAGTATTTT. Translation gives CASSEDGGSYTQYF.

The gene calls are TRBV27 and TRBJ2-1, with D maybe TRBD1 (6 bases). The V end was cut by 9 bases, the J end by 4 bases, with 10 bases between. In germline, CDR1 is MNHEY, CDR2 SMNVEV (reference sequence). This CDR3 has 12 amino acids. CDR3: CASWTAYNEQFF. Written as DNA, the CDR3 is TGTGCCAGTTGGACAGCTTACAATGAGCAGTTCTTC.

The chain uses TRBV7-9 and TRBJ1-6, with TRBD1 matching over 9 bases. CDR3 length: 18 residues. With 5 bases clipped from V and 0 bases from J, the junction kept 8 bases outside the gene matches. Germline V CDR1 and CDR2: SEHNR, FQNEAQ (reference sequence). The CDR3 loop is CASSPPGQGFSYNSPLHF. The CDR3 DNA is TGTGCCAGCAGCCCTCCGGGACAGGGATTCTCCTATAATTCACCCCTCCACTTT.

This clonotype was detected a few times. The chain is built from TRBV19 and TRBJ1-2; maybe TRBD1 (5 bases). CDR1 is LNHDA, CDR2 SQIVND, per germline (reference sequence). The CDR3 covers 15 residues. With 0 bases removed from V and 5 bases from J, the gap between germline ends came to 13 bases. The CDR3 region is CASSIDEKGRYGYTF. CDR3 nucleotides: TGTGCCAGTAGTATAGATGAAAAGGGGCGGTATGGCTACACCTTC.

The chain uses TRBV11-2 and TRBJ2-1, with no clear D. The CDR3 consists of 15 residues. Germline lookup yields CDR1 SGHAT and CDR2 FQNNGV. Trimming left V 2 bases short and J 3 bases short, with 11 bases between. The CDR3 bases are TGTGCCAGCAGCTTATCGGCGGTACGCTACAATGAGCAGTTCTTC. Translated: CASSLSAVRYNEQFF.

Only a few counts were recorded for this clonotype. The gene calls are TRBV6-6 and TRBJ2-1; TRBD2 matches 9 bases. This CDR3 has 13 residues. Trimming took 9 bases from V and 6 from J; bases not matched to a gene: 6. Germline-derived CDR1 and CDR2 are MNHNY and SVGAGI (reference sequence). The CDR3 loop is CASSGGRVNEQFF. CDR3 bases: TGTGCCAGTTCTGGCGGGAGGGTCAATGAGCAGTTCTTC.

The rearrangement links TRBV9 to TRBJ1-2; the match to TRBD1 covers 7 bases. Germline V CDR1 and CDR2: SGDLS, YYNGEE. With 3 bases clipped from V and 0 bases from J, the junction kept 8 bases outside the gene matches. The CDR3 sequence is 16 residues long. CDR3 residues: CASSETGTDANYGYTF. CDR3 nucleotide sequence: TGTGCCAGCAGCGAAACCGGGACAGATGCTAACTATGGCTACACCTTC.

The chain recombines TRBV20-1 with TRBJ2-3, with D possibly TRBD2 on 6 matching bases. The CDR3 has 12 amino acids. V was shortened by 5 bases and J by 4 bases, with 10 bases between the two germline ends. CDR1 is DFQATT, CDR2 SNEGSKA, per germline (reference sequence). The CDR3 loop is CSAPSVADTQYF. DNA for the CDR3: TGCAGTGCTCCTAGCGTCGCAGATACGCAGTATTTT.

This chain links TRBV29-1 with TRBJ2-7; TRBD1 matches 7 bases. Germline V gene lookup returns CDR1 SQVTM and CDR2 ANQGSEA. The CDR3 runs 12 residues. The V gene end was trimmed by 6 bases and the J gene end by 4 bases; junction bases not matched to a gene: 6. The CDR3 sequence: CSVSSRGYEQYF. The CDR3 DNA sequence: TGCAGCGTCTCCTCCAGGGGGTACGAGCAGTACTTC.

This rearrangement joins TRBV9 to TRBJ2-5; no reliable D call. Trimming took off 0 bases at V and 0 bases at J, with 6 bases between the two ends. Germline V gives CDR1 SGDLS, CDR2 YYNGEE. The CDR3 runs to 14 residues. DNA for the CDR3: TGTGCCAGCAGCGTAGAGGCCCACCAAGAGACCCAGTACTTC. Protein product: CASSVEAHQETQYF.

This clonotype was seen once. The chain joins TRBV15 to TRBJ2-7; tentative D call: TRBD2 (5 bases). This CDR3 comprises 15 residues. V lost 3 bases, J lost 2 bases, and 14 bases lay in between. Germline V gives CDR1 LNHNV, CDR2 YYDKDF (reference sequence). CDR3 amino acids: CATSSRTGLPYEQYF. DNA for the CDR3: TGTGCCACCAGCAGTAGGACCGGACTGCCCTACGAGCAGTACTTC.

Regarding this clonotype: Sequence at one end of the junction differs from germline and may be a read error. This sequence joins TRBV6-5 and TRBJ1-1, with 11 bases identical to TRBD1. Germline loops: CDR1 MNHEY, CDR2 SVGAGI. The CDR3 is 15 residues long. This chain's CDR3 is CAGSYAGQGGTEAFF. In DNA form, the CDR3 reads TGTGCCGGCAGTTACGCGGGACAGGGGGGGACTGAAGCTTTCTTT.

This sequence joins TRBV27 and TRBJ2-5; D unresolved. With 5 bases removed from V and 0 bases from J, the gap between germline ends came to 13 bases. CDR1 is MNHEY and CDR2 is SMNVEV in the germline V gene (reference sequence). The CDR3 has 15 amino acids. In nucleotides, the CDR3 is TGTGCCAGCAGTATAACCTCGGAGAACCAAGAGACCCAGTACTTC. Translation: CASSITSENQETQYF.

The CDR3 nucleotides read TGCGCCAGCAGCTTGTTGTCTAGCGGCTACTCCTACGAGCAGTACTTC. Its protein is CASSLLSSGYSYEQYF. The chain carries TRBV5-1 and TRBJ2-7, with TRBD2 identical over 7 bases. The germline V gene has CDR1 SGHRS and CDR2 YFSETQ. J was trimmed by 0 bases and V by 1 base; bases with no gene match: 7. CDR3 length: 16 amino acids.